This T cell receptor (beta chain) was identified in a study of blood T cell repertoires in COVID-19 (dated by TCRdb to 2018 to 2020). With regard to the full study: The collaborator samples originated in the United States, Italy and Spain and spanned the acute and convalescent phases of COVID-19. Sample metadata almost always included a de-identified subject ID, COVID-19 status, age in years and sex. The samples were drawn from the first 160 participants of the ongoing ImmuneRACE study and from more than 1,000 subjects provided by 6 global collaborators. The repertoires were made available in a free public database intended to serve as a resource for research on the immune response to SARS-CoV-2. Subjects who had been exposed to COVID-19, were actively infected with it, or had recovered from it provided the deeply sampled blood TCRbeta repertoires that made up the dataset. The material from the prospective study consisted of cDNA or gDNA derived from T cells, B-cell-depleted T cells, or PBMCs. Where available, HLA class I and class II types were taken from metadata supplied by the sample provider and were not determined by assay-based typing.

Whole blood was collected in K2EDTA tubes by collaborating institutions according to the institutions' own protocols. For TCRbeta analysis, collaborators shipped samples in one of three forms: frozen whole blood, isolated PBMCs, or DNA extracted from either of those sample types. To note about this clone: Which antigen it targets is not known. Base quality data are lacking; no much larger clone is found one base away.

Via the germline V gene (reference sequence), CDR1 is MNHNY and CDR2 SVGAGI. The CDR3 runs 10 residues from the cysteine to the phenylalanine. Left in the record is the CDR3 DNA by itself, 30 bases read in frame from the first base. Deletion took 6 bases off V and 5 bases off J, with a span of 5 bases between the germline ends. General conclusions and limits of the study: Clinical and demographic metadata were provided uncurated, with the amount varying by source and participant.

TCRbeta CDR3 regions were amplified from genomic DNA by means of the immunoSEQ Assay, a bias-controlled multiplex PCR. The study's own analysis went as follows. The number of nucleated cells in each sample was estimated from the amplification of reference gene primers within the assay. To quantify the absolute abundance of each unique TCRbeta CDR3 rearrangement, sequence reads were collapsed and filtered. For each sample, productive Simpson clonality was calculated by taking the square root of Simpson's diversity index across productive rearrangements. TCRdb stores this immuneACCESS table with in-frame sequences only. Part of the clones is absent; in the studies checked, under half of the shortfall reflects unresolved V genes, and no reason is known for the rest. That table is the source of V, J and clone size, and D and trimming were worked out from the DNA. Counted in this sample were approximately 150,000 clones; roughly four fifths of them appeared once. The ten largest clones represent roughly 1.5% of the sample.

Sequenced sample: peripheral blood. This chain joins TRBV6-6 to TRBJ2-7; the D gene assignment is ambiguous. The source of this sequence is a human donor in a cohort sampled during active COVID-19. The DNA is TGTGCCAGCAGATCCGACGAGCAGTACTTC. It encodes CASRSDEQYF.